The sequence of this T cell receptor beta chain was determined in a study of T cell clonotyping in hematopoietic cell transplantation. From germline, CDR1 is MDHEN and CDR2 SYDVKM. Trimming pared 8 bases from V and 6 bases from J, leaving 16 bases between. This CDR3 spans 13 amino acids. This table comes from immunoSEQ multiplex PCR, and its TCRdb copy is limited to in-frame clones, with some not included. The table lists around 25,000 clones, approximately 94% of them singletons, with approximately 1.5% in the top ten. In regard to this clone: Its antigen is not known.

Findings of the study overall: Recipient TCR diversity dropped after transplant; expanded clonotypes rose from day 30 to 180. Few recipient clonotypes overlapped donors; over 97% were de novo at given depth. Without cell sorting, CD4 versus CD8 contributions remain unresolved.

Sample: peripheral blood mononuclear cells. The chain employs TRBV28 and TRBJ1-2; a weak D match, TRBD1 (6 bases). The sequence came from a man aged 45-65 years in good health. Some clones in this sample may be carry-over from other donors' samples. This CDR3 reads CASCGQSFHGYTF. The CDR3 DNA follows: TGTGCCAGCTGTGGACAGTCCTTCCATGGCTACACCTTC.